Each of the 18 T cell receptor beta chains below was sequenced from the same sample in a study of shared clonotypes between healthy human individuals. The method was immunoSEQ multiplex PCR; TCRdb's version includes in-frame clones alone and lacks a portion of them. The sample yields about 2.3 million clones, more than 80% seen once. Specimen: naive CD4+ T cells from PBMCs. The subset here: CD45RA+ positively selected. The receptor set was obtained from a man younger than 35 in good health. Some clones in this sample may be carry-over from other donors' samples.

The genes are TRBV28 and TRBJ2-7; 12 bases are a match to TRBD1. Per the germline V gene, CDR1 is MDHEN and CDR2 is SYDVKM. V dropped 2 bases and J dropped 5; count of bases not matched to a gene: 10. The CDR3 extends over 17 amino acids. This CDR3 is CASSLRVWDRGPHEQYF. The CDR3 region has the DNA TGTGCCAGCAGTTTAAGGGTGTGGGACAGGGGGCCCCACGAGCAGTACTTC.

Details on this clone: This same CDR3 is encoded by further DNA sequences in the sample. The chain combines TRBV29-1 with TRBJ1-1; 8 bases are a match to TRBD1. The CDR3 sequence is 12 residues long. CDR1 is SQVTM, CDR2 ANQGSEA, per germline. V dropped 6 bases and J dropped 4; count of bases not matched to a gene: 4. The CDR3 DNA reads as TGCAGCGTCGACAGGGGACGCACTGAAGCTTTCTTT. Encoded protein: CSVDRGRTEAFF.

The rearrangement joins TRBV15 to TRBJ2-1; D ambiguous. The CDR3 consists of 12 residues. V was cut by 3 bases and J by 5 bases, with 5 bases left in between. Germline V gene data show CDR1 as LNHNV and CDR2 as YYDKDF (reference sequence). CDR3 loop: CATSSPHNEQFF. The CDR3 DNA reads TGTGCCACCAGCAGCCCTCACAATGAGCAGTTCTTC.

Points on this clone: Other DNA sequences from this sample encode an identical CDR3 as well. The CDR3 nucleotides read TGTGCCAGCAGCGTAGGATCAGGGAACACTGAAGCTTTCTTT. It codes for CASSVGSGNTEAFF. The V call is TRBV9, the J call TRBJ1-1; D unclear. Trimming left V 0 bases short and J 1 base short, with 7 bases between. CDR1 is SGDLS and CDR2 is YYNGEE in the germline V gene. This CDR3 spans 14 amino acids.

The chain joins TRBV28 to TRBJ2-7; 7 nucleotides agree with TRBD2. Germline CDR1 is MDHEN and CDR2 is SYDVKM. Trimming at V came to 5 bases and at J to 6 bases, leaving 16 bases not matched to a gene. The CDR3 contains 16 residues. The CDR3 sequence is CASSPRTGGSSVEQYF. The CDR3 DNA reads as TGTGCCAGCAGTCCTAGAACAGGCGGGAGTTCAGTCGAGCAGTACTTC.

The chain couples TRBV5-6 to TRBJ2-5, with 8 bases matching TRBD1. Germline values: CDR1 SGHDT, CDR2 YYEEEE. The length of the CDR3 is 18 residues. Trimming cost V 4 bases and J 1 base; bases outside gene matches: 15. This CDR3 is CASSPRRDRRLFQETQYF. In nucleotides, the CDR3 is TGTGCCAGCAGCCCGCGCCGGGACAGGAGGTTATTCCAAGAGACCCAGTACTTC.

The J gene is TRBJ2-7, the V gene TRBV6-5; D perhaps matches TRBD1 (5 bases). Germline CDR1 is MNHEY and CDR2 is SVGAGI. The ends were cut back, 6 bases at V and 5 bases at J, with 17 bases in the middle. The CDR3 totals 14 residues. CDR3 coding DNA: TGTGCCAGCAGGCCGCGACAGCAACCCCACGAGCAGTACTTC. Amino acid sequence: CASRPRQQPHEQYF.

The V and J genes are TRBV9 and TRBJ1-5; TRBD1 might be the D (5 bases). The V end was cut by 2 bases, the J end by 5 bases, with 11 bases between. CDR3 length equals 14 residues. Germline CDR1 SGDLS, CDR2 YYNGEE. In nucleotides, the CDR3 is TGTGCCAGCAGCGTGGGACTTTTTGATCAGCCCCAGCATTTT. Its protein is CASSVGLFDQPQHF.

This chain joins TRBV10-3 and TRBJ2-7, with 8 bases aligning to TRBD1. Per the germline V gene, CDR1 is ENHRY and CDR2 is SYGVKD. The trim removed 8 bases at V and 5 bases at J, leaving 8 bases unmatched. The CDR3 consists of 13 residues. The CDR3 loop reads CAIALDRVDEQYF. The CDR3, as DNA: TGTGCCATCGCCCTGGACAGGGTAGACGAGCAGTACTTC.

The chain joins TRBV6-6 to TRBJ2-1, with D tentatively TRBD2 (5 bases). The germline V gene encodes CDR1 MNHNY and CDR2 SVGAGI (reference sequence). This CDR3 region has 15 residues. V gave up 6 bases and J gave up 6 bases, with 18 bases separating them. CDR3 residues: CASSWGERAGNEQFF. As DNA, the CDR3 is TGTGCCAGCAGCTGGGGTGAAAGGGCGGGCAATGAGCAGTTCTTC.

In DNA form, the CDR3 reads TGTGCCAGCAGCCAGACCCCTAGCGGGAGGGAGGCCGAGCAGTACTTC. Translation: CASSQTPSGREAEQYF. The chain uses TRBV4-2 and TRBJ2-7, with 12 bases lining up with TRBD2. In germline, CDR1 is LGHNA, CDR2 YNFKEQ. Unmatched junction bases numbered 9, after V lost 3 bases and J lost 6 bases. The CDR3 contains 16 residues.

The chain has TRBV11-2 and TRBJ2-1; weak D call: TRBD1 (6 bases). Trimming left V 4 bases short and J 14 bases short, with 15 bases between. Germline V gives CDR1 SGHAT, CDR2 FQNNGV. There are 12 residues in the CDR3. CDR3 in amino acids: CASSSNPGVEFF. The CDR3 nucleotides are TGTGCCAGCAGCTCTAACCCAGGGGTCGAGTTCTTC.

The chain is built from TRBV28 and TRBJ2-2; 9 nucleotides match TRBD1. CDR3 length equals 17 residues. In germline, CDR1 is MDHEN, CDR2 SYDVKM. Losses at the gene ends were 4 bases for V and 6 bases for J; bases not matched to a gene: 12. CDR3 region: CASSSHPGQGVSGELFF. In DNA form, the CDR3 reads TGTGCCAGCAGTTCGCACCCGGGACAGGGAGTTTCCGGGGAGCTGTTTTTT.

The J gene is TRBJ2-1, the V gene TRBV7-8; tentatively, D is TRBD1 or TRBD2 (6 bases each). Germline loops: CDR1 SGHVS, CDR2 FQNEAQ. V shed 4 bases and J shed 3 bases, with 13 bases lying between them. The length of the CDR3 is 15 residues. In DNA form, the CDR3 reads TGTGCCAGCAGCTCGTTCAGGGGAGGCTACAATGAGCAGTTCTTC. It codes for CASSSFRGGYNEQFF.

The V call is TRBV2, the J call TRBJ2-6; 11 positions match TRBD1. With 6 bases clipped from V and 2 bases from J, the junction kept 3 bases outside the gene matches. Germline V gives CDR1 SNHLY, CDR2 FYNNEI. This CDR3 has 16 residues. CDR3: CASRPGQGAGANVLTF. The CDR3 nucleotides read TGTGCCAGCAGACCGGGACAGGGGGCTGGGGCCAACGTCCTGACTTTC.

The chain joins TRBV27 to TRBJ2-7; 9 bases agree with TRBD1. CDR1 is MNHEY, CDR2 SMNVEV, per germline (reference sequence). V dropped 6 bases and J dropped 5; count of bases not matched to a gene: 17. This CDR3 region has 17 residues. The CDR3 nucleotides read TGTGCCAGCAGACCGGGACAGGGAAGGAGCGGGAATCACGAGCAGTACTTC. Protein product: CASRPGQGRSGNHEQYF.

The chain has TRBV7-4 and TRBJ1-4; D uncertain. The CDR3 sequence is 12 residues long. Germline V lookup: CDR1 SGHVT, CDR2 SQSDAQ. V gave up 3 bases and J gave up 8 bases, with 7 bases separating them. The CDR3 spells CASSFIGEKLFF. The CDR3 DNA reads TGTGCCAGCAGCTTTATCGGCGAAAAACTGTTTTTT.

J is TRBJ1-2 and V is TRBV28; D is unclear. In germline, CDR1 is MDHEN, CDR2 SYDVKM. This CDR3 region has 12 residues. Trimming removed 4 bases at V and 8 bases at J, with 11 bases between. The CDR3 region has the DNA TGTGCCAGCAGTTCGTCCGCGGGGGGCTACACCTTC. Translating gives CASSSSAGGYTF.